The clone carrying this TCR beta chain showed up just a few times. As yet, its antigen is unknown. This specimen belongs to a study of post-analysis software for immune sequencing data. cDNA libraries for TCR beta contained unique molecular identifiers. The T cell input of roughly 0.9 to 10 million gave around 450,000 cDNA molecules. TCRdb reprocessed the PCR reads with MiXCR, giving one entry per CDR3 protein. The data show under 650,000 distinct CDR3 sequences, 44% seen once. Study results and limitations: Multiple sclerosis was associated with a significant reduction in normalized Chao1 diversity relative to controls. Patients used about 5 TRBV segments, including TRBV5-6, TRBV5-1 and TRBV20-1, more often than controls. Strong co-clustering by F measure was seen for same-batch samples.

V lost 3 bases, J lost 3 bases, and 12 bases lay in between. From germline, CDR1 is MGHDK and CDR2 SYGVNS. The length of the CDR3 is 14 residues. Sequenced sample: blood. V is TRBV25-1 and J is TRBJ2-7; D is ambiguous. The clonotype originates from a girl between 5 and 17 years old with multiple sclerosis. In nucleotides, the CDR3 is TGTGCCAGCAGTGAGTCCGGGTATGGCTACGAGCAGTACTTC. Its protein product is CASSESGYGYEQYF.